Below are 16 T cell receptor beta chains sequenced from a single sample in a study of T and B cells in COVID-19 patients. From blood, roughly 240-550 ng of genomic DNA served as TRB template. BIOMED2 TRB-A/B primer pools were used in multiplex TRB PCR. MiXCR, run by TCRdb on the multiplex PCR reads, gives a single entry per CDR3 protein. The data show about 5,000 distinct CDR3 sequences, with under 30% seen just once and 36% held by the top ten. Material for sequencing was blood. The receptor source for this set is a human donor with active COVID-19.

As concerns this clonotype: A read error may produce the germline difference seen at one junction end. The chain combines TRBV15 with TRBJ2-7; D not certain. The CDR3 is made up of 13 amino acids. Germline-derived CDR1 and CDR2 are LNHNV and YYDKDF (reference sequence). The CDR3 here is CATSSYKPYEEYF. As DNA, the CDR3 is TGTGCCACCAGCAGTTACAAGCCCTACGAGGAGTACTTC.

This clonotype turned up a few times. The chain recombines TRBV7-9 with TRBJ2-1, with TRBD2 identical over 7 bases. The germline V gene has CDR1 SEHNR and CDR2 FQNEAQ (reference sequence). The CDR3 totals 15 residues. After removal of 11 bases from V and 4 bases from J, the junction contained 14 bases not matched to a gene. The CDR3 region is CAGSGPTLWYNEQFF. The CDR3 DNA reads TGTGCCGGTAGCGGGCCTACCCTTTGGTACAATGAGCAGTTCTTC.

The gene calls are TRBV4-2 and TRBJ2-7; 13 nucleotides match TRBD2. The CDR3 spans 16 residues. The V gene's germline CDR1 is LGHNA and CDR2 YNFKEQ. The junction had 11 bases not matched to a gene; V was cut back by 7 bases and J by 5 bases. This CDR3 is CASTWGLAGTSDEQYF. The CDR3 DNA reads TGTGCCAGCACCTGGGGACTAGCGGGAACGTCAGACGAGCAGTACTTC.

By frequency in the sample, this clonotype is medium-sized. The rearrangement uses TRBV29-1 and TRBJ1-4; D not certain. The V end was cut by 5 bases, the J end by 1 base, with 8 bases between. This CDR3 spans 13 amino acids. The germline V gene has CDR1 SQVTM and CDR2 ANQGSEA. The CDR3 DNA is TGCAGCGTTAGGACCCTAACTAATGAAAAACTGTTTTTT. Its translation is CSVRTLTNEKLFF.

This clonotype came up a few times. This chain connects TRBV12-3 or TRBV12-4 to TRBJ1-5, with 10 bases lining up with TRBD1. J lost 6 bases, V lost 6 bases, and 11 bases had no gene match. This CDR3 comprises 16 residues. Written as DNA, the CDR3 is TGTGCCAGCAGCAGAACCGGGACAGGGGCCTTTCAGCCCCAGCATTTT. Translation: CASSRTGTGAFQPQHF.

This chain links TRBV12-3 or TRBV12-4 with TRBJ1-2, with D maybe TRBD1 (6 bases). Trimming removed 6 bases at V and 3 bases at J, with 11 bases between. This CDR3 is 13 amino acids long. The CDR3, as DNA: TGTGCCAGCAGAACTACAGGGTACTATGGCTACACCTTC. It yields the protein CASRTTGYYGYTF.

This clonotype has only a few counts. This chain connects TRBV18 to TRBJ1-1; 7 nucleotides line up with TRBD1. Germline CDR1 KGHSH, CDR2 LQKENI. The V gene end was trimmed by 0 bases and the J gene end by 0 bases; junction bases not matched to a gene: 4. The CDR3 spans 16 residues. The CDR3 is CASSPPGQAMNTEAFF. The CDR3 DNA reads as TGTGCCAGCTCACCACCCGGACAGGCGATGAACACTGAAGCTTTCTTT. The full variable domain, with the rest looked up from reference TRBV18 and TRBJ1-1, is NAGVMQNPRHLVRRRGQEARLRCSPMKGHSHVYWYRQLPEEGLKFMVYLQKENIIDESGMPKERFSAEFPKEGPSILRIQQVVRGDSAAYFCASSPPGQAMNTEAFFGQGTRLTVV.

This clonotype was detected once. A much larger clone lies one base from this, so it may be a read error. The rearrangement joins TRBV19 to TRBJ2-7, with a weak D call TRBD1 (6 bases). CDR3 size: 14 residues. Trimming took 8 bases from V and 2 from J, leaving 16 bases between them. CDR1 is LNHDA, CDR2 SQIVND, per germline (reference sequence). The CDR3 protein is CASGPLWGPYEQYF. The CDR3 nucleotides read TGTGCCAGTGGCCCCCTTTGGGGGCCCTACGAGCAGTACTTC. Combining the CDR3 with reference TRBV19 and TRBJ2-7 gives the whole variable domain DGGITQSPKYLFRKEGQNVTLSCEQNLNHDAMYWYRQDPGQGLRLIYYSQIVNDFQKGDIAEGYSVSREKKESFPLTVTSAQKNPTAFYLCASGPLWGPYEQYFGPGTRLTVT.

In its sample, this clonotype is medium-sized. The chain joins TRBV27 to TRBJ2-7; weak D call: TRBD2 (6 bases). The CDR3 covers 15 residues. V was pared by 6 bases and J by 3 bases, with 18 bases between. Looked up from germline, CDR1 is MNHEY and CDR2 is SMNVEV (reference sequence). CDR3 protein: CASRSVLRDFYEQYF. CDR3 DNA: TGTGCCAGCAGATCTGTACTCCGGGACTTCTACGAGCAGTACTTC.

This chain connects TRBV12-5 to TRBJ2-6; 8 nucleotides match TRBD2. This CDR3 is 20 amino acids long. Germline CDR1 LGHNT, CDR2 FRNRAP. The ends lost 3 bases at V and 0 bases at J; junction bases unmatched: 13. The CDR3 region is CASGFVAGSNTHSGANVLTF. The CDR3 DNA reads as TGTGCTAGTGGTTTTGTAGCGGGAAGCAATACCCACTCTGGGGCCAACGTCCTGACTTTC. Full variable domain (outside the CDR3, taken from reference TRBV12-5 and TRBJ2-6): DARVTQTPRHKVTEMGQEVTMRCQPILGHNTVFWYRQTMMQGLELLAYFRNRAPLDDSGMPKDRFSAEMPDATLATLKIQPSEPRDSAVYFCASGFVAGSNTHSGANVLTFGAGSRLTVL.

This clonotype is labeled as medium-sized. The rearrangement joins TRBV5-6 to TRBJ2-1; D is perhaps TRBD1 or TRBD2 (5 bases each). The germline CDR1 and CDR2 sequences are SGHDT and YYEEEE. CDR3 length: 15 amino acids. Trimming removed 3 bases at V and 0 bases at J, with 10 bases between. CDR3 amino acids: CASSWGTGSYNEQFF. CDR3 sequence (DNA): TGTGCCAGCAGCTGGGGGACCGGCTCCTACAATGAGCAGTTCTTC.

There are a few counts of this clonotype. This chain joins TRBV6-2 or TRBV6-3 and TRBJ1-1; D unclear. V dropped 7 bases and J dropped 4 bases, with 13 bases sitting between them. Germline assignment: CDR1 MNHEY and CDR2 SVGEGT. The CDR3 extends over 13 amino acids. CDR3: CASTLISSTEAFF. CDR3 DNA sequence: TGTGCCAGCACCCTAATTTCGAGCACTGAAGCTTTCTTT.

This clonotype rates as medium-sized (0.01 to 0.1%). V usage is TRBV6-1 and J usage is TRBJ2-1; TRBD2 matches at 11 bases. Germline CDR1 is MNHNS and CDR2 is SASEGT. The CDR3 runs 15 residues. J gave up 6 bases and V 5 bases, and 6 bases lay outside the gene matches. The CDR3, as DNA: TGTGCCAGCAGTTTAGCGGGAGGGACTTCCAATGAGCAGTTCTTC. The encoded protein is CASSLAGGTSNEQFF.

This clonotype is medium-sized (0.01 to 0.1%). This chain uses TRBV27 with TRBJ1-2, with 8 bases that match TRBD1. The CDR3 is made up of 18 amino acids. Germline-derived CDR1 and CDR2 are MNHEY and SMNVEV (reference sequence). V trimming: 10 bases; J trimming: 7 bases; junction bases outside the gene matches: 26. CDR3 protein: CATRRGSGRGLSHGGYTF. The CDR3 DNA is TGTGCCACACGACGGGGGTCGGGCAGGGGGCTGTCCCATGGTGGCTACACCTTC.

By share, this clonotype counts as medium-sized. V is TRBV6-5 and J is TRBJ1-4; TRBD1 aligns across 8 bases. J lost 3 bases, V lost 6 bases, and 3 bases had no gene match. CDR3 length: 14 amino acids. Germline V gives CDR1 MNHEY, CDR2 SVGAGI. This chain's CDR3 is CASSRQGSNEKLFF. In DNA, the CDR3 is TGTGCCAGCAGCCGACAGGGGTCTAATGAAAAACTGTTTTTT.

This clonotype was seen repeatedly, ten times or more. This chain links TRBV27 with TRBJ2-5; 9 nucleotides line up with TRBD1. This CDR3 region has 17 residues. Germline CDR1 reads MNHEY; CDR2 reads SMNVEV (reference sequence). The trim removed 3 bases at V and 2 bases at J, leaving 10 bases unmatched. The CDR3 nucleotides read TGTGCCAGCAGTTTCTACCCCAATGGACAGGGGCAAGAGACCCAGTACTTC. Its translation: CASSFYPNGQGQETQYF.